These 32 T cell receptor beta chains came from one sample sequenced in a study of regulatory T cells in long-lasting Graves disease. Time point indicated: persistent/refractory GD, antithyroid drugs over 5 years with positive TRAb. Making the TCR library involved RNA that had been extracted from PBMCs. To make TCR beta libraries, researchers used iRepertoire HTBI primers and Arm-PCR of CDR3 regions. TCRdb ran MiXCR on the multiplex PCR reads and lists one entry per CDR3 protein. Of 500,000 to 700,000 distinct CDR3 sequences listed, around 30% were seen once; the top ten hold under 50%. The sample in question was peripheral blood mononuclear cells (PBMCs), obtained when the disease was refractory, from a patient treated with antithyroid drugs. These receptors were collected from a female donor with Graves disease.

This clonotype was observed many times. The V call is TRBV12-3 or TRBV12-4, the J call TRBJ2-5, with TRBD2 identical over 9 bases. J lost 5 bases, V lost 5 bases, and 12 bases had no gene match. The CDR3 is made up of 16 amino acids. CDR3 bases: TGTGCCAGCAGTGTGCAAATAGCGGGAGATCGGGAGACCCAGTACTTC. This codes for CASSVQIAGDRETQYF.

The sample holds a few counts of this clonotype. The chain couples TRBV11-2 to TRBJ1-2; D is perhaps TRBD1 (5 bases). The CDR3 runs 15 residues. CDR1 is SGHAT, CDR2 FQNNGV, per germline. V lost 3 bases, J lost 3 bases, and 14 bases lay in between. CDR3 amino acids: CASSFAGRGDYGYTF. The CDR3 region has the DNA TGTGCCAGCAGCTTTGCGGGACGGGGAGACTATGGCTACACCTTC.

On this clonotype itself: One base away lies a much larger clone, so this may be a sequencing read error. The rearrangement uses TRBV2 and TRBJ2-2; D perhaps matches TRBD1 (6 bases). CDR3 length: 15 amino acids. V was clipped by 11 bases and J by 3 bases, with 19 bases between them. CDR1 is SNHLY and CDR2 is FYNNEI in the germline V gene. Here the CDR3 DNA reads TGTGCCTCTCGTTCCGGGACAACGGACACCGGGGAGCTGTTTTTT. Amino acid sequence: CASRSGTTDTGELFF.

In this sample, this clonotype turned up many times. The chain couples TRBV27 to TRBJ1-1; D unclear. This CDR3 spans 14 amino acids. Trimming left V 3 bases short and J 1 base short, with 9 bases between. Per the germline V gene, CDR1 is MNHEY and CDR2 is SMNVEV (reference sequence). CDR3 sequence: CASSFMAANTEAFF. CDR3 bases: TGTGCCAGCAGTTTCATGGCTGCGAACACTGAAGCTTTCTTT.

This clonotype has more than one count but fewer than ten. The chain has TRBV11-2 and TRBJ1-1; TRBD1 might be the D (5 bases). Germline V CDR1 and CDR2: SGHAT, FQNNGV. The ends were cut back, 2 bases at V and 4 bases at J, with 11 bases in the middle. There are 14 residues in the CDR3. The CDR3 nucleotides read TGTGCCAGCAGCTTAAACGCGGGGGTCACTGAAGCTTTCTTT. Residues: CASSLNAGVTEAFF. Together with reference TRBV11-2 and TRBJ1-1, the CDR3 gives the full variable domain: EAGVAQSPRYKIIEKRQSVAFWCNPISGHATLYWYQQILGQGPKLLIQFQNNGVVDDSQLPKDRFSAERLKGVDSTLKIQPAKLEDSAVYLCASSLNAGVTEAFFGQGTRLTVV.

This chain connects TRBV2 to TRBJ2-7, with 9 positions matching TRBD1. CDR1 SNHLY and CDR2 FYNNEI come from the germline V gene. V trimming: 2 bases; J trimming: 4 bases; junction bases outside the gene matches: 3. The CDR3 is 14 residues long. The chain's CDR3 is CASSELGQGYEQYF. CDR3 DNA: TGTGCCAGCAGTGAATTGGGACAGGGATACGAGCAGTACTTC.

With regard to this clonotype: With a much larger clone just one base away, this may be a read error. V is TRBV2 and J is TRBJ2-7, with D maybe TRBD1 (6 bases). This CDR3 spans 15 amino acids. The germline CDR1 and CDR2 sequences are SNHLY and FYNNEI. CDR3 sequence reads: CAGSDPQGRTYEQYF. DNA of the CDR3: TGTGCCGGCAGTGACCCACAGGGCAGAACCTACGAGCAGTACTTC. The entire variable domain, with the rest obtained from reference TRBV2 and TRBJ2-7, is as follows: EPEVTQTPSHQVTQMGQEVILRCVPISNHLYFYWYRQILGQKVEFLVSFYNNEISEKSEIFDDQFSVERPDGSNFTLKIRSTKLEDSAMYFCAGSDPQGRTYEQYFGPGTRLTVT.

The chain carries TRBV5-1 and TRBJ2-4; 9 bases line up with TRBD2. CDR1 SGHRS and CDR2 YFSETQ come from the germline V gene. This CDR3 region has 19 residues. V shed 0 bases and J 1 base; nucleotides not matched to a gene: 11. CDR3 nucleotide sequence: TGCGCCAGCAGCTTGGTAGGACTAGCGAGGGAGCGCGCCAAAAACATTCAGTACTTC. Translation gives CASSLVGLARERAKNIQYF.

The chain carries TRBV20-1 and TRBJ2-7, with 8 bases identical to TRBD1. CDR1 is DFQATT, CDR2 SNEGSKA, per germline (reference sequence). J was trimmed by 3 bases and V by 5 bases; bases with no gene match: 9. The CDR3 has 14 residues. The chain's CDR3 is CSASAGGLLYEQYF. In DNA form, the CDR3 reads TGCAGTGCTTCCGCAGGGGGCCTGCTCTACGAGCAGTACTTC.

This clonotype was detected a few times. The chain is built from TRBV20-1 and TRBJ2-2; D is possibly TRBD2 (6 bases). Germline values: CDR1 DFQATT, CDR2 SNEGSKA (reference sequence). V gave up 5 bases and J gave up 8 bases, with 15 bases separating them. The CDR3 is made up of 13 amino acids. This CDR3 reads CSAGGGIRGELFF. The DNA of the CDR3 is TGCAGTGCTGGAGGAGGGATCAGGGGGGAGCTGTTTTTT.

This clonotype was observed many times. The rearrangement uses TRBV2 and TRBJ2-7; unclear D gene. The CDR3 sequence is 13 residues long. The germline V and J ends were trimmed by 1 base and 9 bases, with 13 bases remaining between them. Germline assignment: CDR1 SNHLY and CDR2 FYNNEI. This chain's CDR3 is CASSEGHLSVQYF. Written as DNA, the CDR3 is TGTGCCAGCAGTGAAGGGCACCTCAGCGTGCAGTACTTC.

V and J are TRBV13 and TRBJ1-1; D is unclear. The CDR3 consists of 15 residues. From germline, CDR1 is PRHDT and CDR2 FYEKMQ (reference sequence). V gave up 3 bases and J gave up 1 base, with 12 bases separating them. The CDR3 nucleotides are TGTGCCAGCAGCTTGAGTCCCAGTTGGAACACTGAAGCTTTCTTT. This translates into CASSLSPSWNTEAFF.

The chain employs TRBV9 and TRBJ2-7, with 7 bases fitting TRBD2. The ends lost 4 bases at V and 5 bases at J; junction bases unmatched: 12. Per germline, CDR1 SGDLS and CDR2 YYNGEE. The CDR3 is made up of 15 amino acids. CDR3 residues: CASSPSLGGPDEQYF. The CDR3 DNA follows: TGTGCCAGCAGCCCCTCCCTGGGAGGGCCGGACGAGCAGTACTTC.

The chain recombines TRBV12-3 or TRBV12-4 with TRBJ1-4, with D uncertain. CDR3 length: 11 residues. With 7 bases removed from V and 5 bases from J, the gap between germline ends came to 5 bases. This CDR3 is CASTKNEKLFF. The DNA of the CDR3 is TGTGCCAGCACCAAAAATGAAAAACTGTTTTTT.

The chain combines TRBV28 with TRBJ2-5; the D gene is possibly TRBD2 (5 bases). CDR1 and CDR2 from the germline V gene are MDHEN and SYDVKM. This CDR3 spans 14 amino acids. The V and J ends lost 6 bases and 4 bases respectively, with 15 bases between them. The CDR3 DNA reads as TGTGCCAGCAGCTCCCCGGGGATTCGAGAGACCCAGTACTTC. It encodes CASSSPGIRETQYF.

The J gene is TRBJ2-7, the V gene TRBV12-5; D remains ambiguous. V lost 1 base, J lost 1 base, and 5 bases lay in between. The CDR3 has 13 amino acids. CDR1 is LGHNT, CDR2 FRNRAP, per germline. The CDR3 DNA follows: TGTGCTAGTGGTTTGGGCAGATCCTACGAGCAGTACTTC. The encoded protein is CASGLGRSYEQYF.

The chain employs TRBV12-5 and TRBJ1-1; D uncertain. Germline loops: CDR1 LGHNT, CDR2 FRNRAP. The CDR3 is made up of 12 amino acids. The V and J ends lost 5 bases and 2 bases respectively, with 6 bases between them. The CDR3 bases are TGTGCTAGTGGTAGGGAAAACACTGAAGCTTTCTTT. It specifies CASGRENTEAFF.

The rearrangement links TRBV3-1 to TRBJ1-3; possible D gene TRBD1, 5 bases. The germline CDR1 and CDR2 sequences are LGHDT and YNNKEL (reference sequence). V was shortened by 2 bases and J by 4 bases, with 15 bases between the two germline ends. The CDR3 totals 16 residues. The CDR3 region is CASSQPRDPLGNTIYF. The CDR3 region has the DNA TGTGCCAGCAGCCAACCCCGGGACCCATTGGGAAACACCATATATTTT.

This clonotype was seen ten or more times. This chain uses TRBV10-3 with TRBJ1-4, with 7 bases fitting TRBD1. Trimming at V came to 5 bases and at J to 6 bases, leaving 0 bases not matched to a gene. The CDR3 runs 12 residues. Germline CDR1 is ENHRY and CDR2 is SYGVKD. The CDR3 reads CAISQGDEKLFF. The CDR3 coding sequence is TGTGCCATCAGTCAGGGGGATGAAAAACTGTTTTTT.

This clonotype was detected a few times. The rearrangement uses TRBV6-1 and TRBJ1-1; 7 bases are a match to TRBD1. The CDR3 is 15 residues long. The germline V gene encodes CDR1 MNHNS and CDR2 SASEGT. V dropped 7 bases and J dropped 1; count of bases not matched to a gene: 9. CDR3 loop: CASTQGGSRNTEAFF. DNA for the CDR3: TGTGCCAGCACCCAAGGGGGCAGCCGGAACACTGAAGCTTTCTTT.

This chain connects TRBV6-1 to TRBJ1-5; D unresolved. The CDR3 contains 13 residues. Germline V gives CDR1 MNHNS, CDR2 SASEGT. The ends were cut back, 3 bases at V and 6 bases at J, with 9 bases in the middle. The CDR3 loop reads CASSDDRPQPQHF. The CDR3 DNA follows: TGTGCCAGCAGTGACGACCGGCCTCAGCCCCAGCATTTT.

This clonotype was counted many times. CDR3 residues: CASSLSSGGEGEQYF. As DNA, the CDR3 is TGCGCCAGCAGCTTATCTAGCGGGGGGGAGGGCGAGCAGTACTTC. The rearrangement links TRBV4-1 to TRBJ2-7; 12 nucleotides line up with TRBD2. This CDR3 is built from 15 residues. V was pared by 5 bases and J by 6 bases, with 8 bases of the junction left unmatched. CDR1 and CDR2 (germline): MGHRA, YSYEKL.

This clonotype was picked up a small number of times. CDR3 residues: CSARDLTGHNEKLFF. In DNA form, the CDR3 reads TGCAGTGCTAGAGACCTGACAGGGCATAATGAAAAACTGTTTTTT. The rearrangement joins TRBV20-1 to TRBJ1-4; 7 bases line up with TRBD1. Trimming took 0 bases from V and 4 from J; bases not matched to a gene: 5. Per the germline V gene, CDR1 is DFQATT and CDR2 is SNEGSKA (reference sequence). The CDR3 has 15 residues.

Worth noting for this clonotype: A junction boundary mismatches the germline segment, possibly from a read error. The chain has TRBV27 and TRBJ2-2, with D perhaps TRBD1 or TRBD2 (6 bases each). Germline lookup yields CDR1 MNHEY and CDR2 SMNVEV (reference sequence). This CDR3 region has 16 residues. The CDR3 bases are TGTGCCAGCAGTTTATTGTCGGGGGCTGGCACCGGGGAGCTGTCTTTT. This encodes CASSLLSGAGTGELSF.

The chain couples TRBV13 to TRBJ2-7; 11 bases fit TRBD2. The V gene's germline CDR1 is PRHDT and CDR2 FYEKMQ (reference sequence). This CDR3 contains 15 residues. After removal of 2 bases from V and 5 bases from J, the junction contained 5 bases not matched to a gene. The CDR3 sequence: CASSLSTSGSDEQYF. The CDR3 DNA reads TGTGCCAGCAGCTTAAGTACTAGCGGGAGTGACGAGCAGTACTTC.

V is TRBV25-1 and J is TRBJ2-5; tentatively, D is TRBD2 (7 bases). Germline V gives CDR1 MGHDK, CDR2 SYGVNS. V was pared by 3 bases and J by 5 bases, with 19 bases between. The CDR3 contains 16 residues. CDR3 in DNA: TGTGCCAGCAGTGATCCCAGGGGAGGGATTGGCGAGACCCAGTACTTC. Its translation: CASSDPRGGIGETQYF.

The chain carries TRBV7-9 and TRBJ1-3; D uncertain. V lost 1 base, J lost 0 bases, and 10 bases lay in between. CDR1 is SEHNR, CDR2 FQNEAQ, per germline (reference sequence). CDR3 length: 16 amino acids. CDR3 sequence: CASSLGGSYSGNTIYF. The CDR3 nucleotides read TGTGCCAGCAGCTTAGGCGGTAGTTACTCTGGAAACACCATATATTTT.

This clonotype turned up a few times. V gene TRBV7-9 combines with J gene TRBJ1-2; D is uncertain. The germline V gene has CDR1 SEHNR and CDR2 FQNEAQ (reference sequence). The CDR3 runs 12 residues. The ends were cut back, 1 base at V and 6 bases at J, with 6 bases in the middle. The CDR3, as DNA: TGTGCCAGCAGCTTAGGGCCGGATGGCTACACCTTC. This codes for CASSLGPDGYTF.

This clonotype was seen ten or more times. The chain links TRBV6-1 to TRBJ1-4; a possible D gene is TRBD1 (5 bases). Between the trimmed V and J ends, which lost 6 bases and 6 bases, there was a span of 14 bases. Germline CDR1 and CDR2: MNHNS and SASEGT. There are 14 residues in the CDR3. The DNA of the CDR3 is TGTGCCAGCAGCCTTGCAGGGTTAGATGAAAAACTGTTTTTT. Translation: CASSLAGLDEKLFF.

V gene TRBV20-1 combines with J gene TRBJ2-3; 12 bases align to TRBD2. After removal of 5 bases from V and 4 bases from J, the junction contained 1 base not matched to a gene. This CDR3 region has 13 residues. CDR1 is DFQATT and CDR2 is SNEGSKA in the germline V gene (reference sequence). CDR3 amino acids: CSARLAGADTQYF. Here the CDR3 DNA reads TGCAGTGCTCGACTAGCGGGAGCAGATACGCAGTATTTT.

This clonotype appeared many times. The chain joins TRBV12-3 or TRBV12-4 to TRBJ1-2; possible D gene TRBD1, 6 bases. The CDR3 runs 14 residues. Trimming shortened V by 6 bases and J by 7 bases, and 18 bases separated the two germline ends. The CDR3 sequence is CASRDQGMGSGYTF. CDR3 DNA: TGTGCCAGCAGGGACCAGGGGATGGGTTCTGGCTACACCTTC.

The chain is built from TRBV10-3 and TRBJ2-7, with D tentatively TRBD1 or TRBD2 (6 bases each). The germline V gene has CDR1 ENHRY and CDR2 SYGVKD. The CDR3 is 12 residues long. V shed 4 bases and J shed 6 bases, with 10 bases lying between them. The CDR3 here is CAISGGATEQYF. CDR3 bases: TGTGCCATCAGTGGGGGGGCTACCGAGCAGTACTTC.